One and the same sample provided the 14 T cell receptor beta chains below, sequenced in a study of blood T cell repertoires in COVID-19. Using immunoSEQ multiplex PCR, the repertoire was profiled, and TCRdb retains in-frame clones only, with some absent. The sample shows 150,000 to 160,000 clones, around 82% of them seen only once. Sequenced input: peripheral blood. The receptors come from a man aged 55 to 70 with COVID-19, enrolled during active disease.

This clone showed up just a few times. The rearrangement uses TRBV2 and TRBJ1-2; 9 bases map to TRBD1. V lost 6 bases, J lost 6 bases, and 14 bases stayed unmatched. CDR3 size: 16 residues. Germline CDR1 reads SNHLY; CDR2 reads FYNNEI. CDR3 nucleotides: TGTGCCAGCAGGATCCCCCCGGGACAGGGTGCCCATGGCTACACCTTC. Its translation: CASRIPPGQGAHGYTF.

Written as DNA, the CDR3 is TGTGCCAGCAGTGTAACCGGGACAGACACAGATACGCAGTATTTT. Amino acids: CASSVTGTDTDTQYF. The chain employs TRBV6-4 and TRBJ2-3; TRBD1 matches 7 bases. The CDR3 is 15 amino acids. J gave up 2 bases and V 4 bases, and 6 bases lay outside the gene matches. Germline V gene sequence: CDR1 MRHNA, CDR2 SNTAGT.

This chain joins TRBV19 and TRBJ1-2; no clear D. Germline values: CDR1 LNHDA, CDR2 SQIVND (reference sequence). The CDR3 has 15 amino acids. Trimming took 4 bases from V and 0 from J, leaving 12 bases between them. The chain's CDR3 is CASSTGVGPNYGYTF. The CDR3 region has the DNA TGTGCCAGTAGTACCGGAGTAGGTCCTAACTATGGCTACACCTTC.

The chain links TRBV6-5 to TRBJ1-4, with 10 bases that match TRBD1. The CDR3 contains 15 residues. The V gene end was trimmed by 5 bases and the J gene end by 6 bases; junction bases not matched to a gene: 6. Germline lookup yields CDR1 MNHEY and CDR2 SVGAGI. CDR3 region: CASSKAGTGDEKLFF. The CDR3 coding sequence is TGTGCCAGCAGTAAGGCCGGGACAGGGGATGAAAAACTGTTTTTT.

V gene TRBV27 combines with J gene TRBJ1-4; D is uncertain. The germline V gene encodes CDR1 MNHEY and CDR2 SMNVEV (reference sequence). The ends were cut back, 3 bases at V and 0 bases at J, with 17 bases in the middle. The CDR3 is 18 amino acids. In DNA, the CDR3 is TGTGCCAGCAGTTTGAGGGCGACGACACTGACAACTAATGAAAAACTGTTTTTT. Protein product: CASSLRATTLTTNEKLFF.

This clone was seen a few times. The rearrangement uses TRBV6-5 and TRBJ1-5; 7 bases fit TRBD1. CDR1 and CDR2 (germline): MNHEY, SVGAGI. V was pared by 6 bases and J by 6 bases, with 5 bases of the junction left unmatched. This CDR3 has 13 residues. CDR3 loop: CASSSDRAQPQHF. The CDR3 region has the DNA TGTGCCAGCAGCTCCGACAGGGCTCAGCCCCAGCATTTT.

For the CDR3, the DNA is TGTGCCAGCAGCTTATTCTCCCTGATGTGGGACAGGGATCGCTCTGGAAACACCATATATTTT. Protein product: CASSLFSLMWDRDRSGNTIYF. The chain links TRBV7-6 to TRBJ1-3; 9 bases map to TRBD1. Germline loops: CDR1 SGHVS, CDR2 FNYEAQ. The CDR3 runs 21 residues. Unmatched junction bases numbered 17, after V lost 2 bases and J lost 0 bases.

This chain links TRBV15 with TRBJ1-1; D is undetermined. The germline V gene encodes CDR1 LNHNV and CDR2 YYDKDF (reference sequence). Trimming removed 0 bases from V and 3 bases from J, with 11 bases in between. The CDR3 contains 15 residues. In DNA form, the CDR3 reads TGTGCCACCAGCAGAGATAACATCCCACACACTGAAGCTTTCTTT. As protein: CATSRDNIPHTEAFF.

This clone was counted a few times. The CDR3 loop is CASSPTGGGYGYTF. For the CDR3, the DNA is TGTGCCAGCAGCCCTACAGGGGGTGGCTATGGCTACACCTTC. The chain recombines TRBV7-2 with TRBJ1-2; 8 bases align to TRBD1. The CDR3 runs to 14 residues. The V and J ends lost 5 bases and 4 bases, in that order; junction bases with no gene match: 6. From germline, CDR1 is SGHTA and CDR2 FQGNSA.

This clone has a single count. The J gene is TRBJ1-2, the V gene TRBV30; the D is unclear. V was pared by 4 bases and J by 7 bases, with 16 bases between. CDR3 length: 13 residues. Germline-derived CDR1 and CDR2 are GTSNPN and SVGIG (reference sequence). In nucleotides, the CDR3 is TGTGCCTGGACCCCCTCCACGGCGGGTGGCTACACCTTC. It specifies CAWTPSTAGGYTF.

This chain joins TRBV18 and TRBJ2-5; D call uncertain. Trimming stripped 2 bases from V and 0 bases from J, with 7 bases between. The CDR3 spans 14 residues. Germline CDR1 and CDR2: KGHSH and LQKENI. CDR3 bases: TGTGCCAGCTCACCATACCGAGACCAAGAGACCCAGTACTTC. This translates into CASSPYRDQETQYF. Variable domain in full (rest from reference TRBV18 and TRBJ2-5): NAGVMQNPRHLVRRRGQEARLRCSPMKGHSHVYWYRQLPEEGLKFMVYLQKENIIDESGMPKERFSAEFPKEGPSILRIQQVVRGDSAAYFCASSPYRDQETQYFGPGTRLLVL.

V and J are TRBV6-2 or TRBV6-3 and TRBJ2-7; TRBD2 is a possible D gene (5 bases). This CDR3 has 18 amino acids. Trimming cost V 0 bases and J 3 bases, with 21 bases left between them. Germline lookup yields CDR1 MNHEY and CDR2 SVGEGT. The CDR3 sequence: CASSYSNSPSGKSYEQYF. In DNA form, the CDR3 reads TGTGCCAGCAGTTACTCGAACTCACCCAGCGGCAAAAGCTACGAGCAGTACTTC.

The chain has TRBV13 and TRBJ2-7, with 8 bases fitting TRBD1. Per germline, CDR1 PRHDT and CDR2 FYEKMQ (reference sequence). The CDR3 is 16 amino acids. V lost 4 bases, J lost 0 bases, and 8 bases stayed unmatched. As DNA, the CDR3 is TGTGCCAGCAGCTCCAAAAGGACAGGGCACTCCTACGAGCAGTACTTC. Translating gives CASSSKRTGHSYEQYF.

The CDR3 nucleotides are TGCGCCAGCACCCCGGGACAAAGCACAGATACGCAGTATTTT. It yields the protein CASTPGQSTDTQYF. The chain combines TRBV5-1 with TRBJ2-3, with D perhaps matching TRBD1 (6 bases). CDR1 and CDR2 from the germline V gene are SGHRS and YFSETQ. V was trimmed by 6 bases and J by 0 bases, leaving 11 bases between them. The CDR3 covers 14 residues. The entire variable domain, with the rest obtained from reference TRBV5-1 and TRBJ2-3, is as follows: KAGVTQTPRYLIKTRGQQVTLSCSPISGHRSVSWYQQTPGQGLQFLFEYFSETQRNKGNFPGRFSGRQFSNSRSEMNVSTLELGDSALYLCASTPGQSTDTQYFGPGTRLTVL.